This T cell receptor (beta chain) was documented in a study of PD-1 blockade in classical Hodgkin lymphoma (dated by TCRdb to 2018 to 2021). Describing the broader study: Nivolumab dosing was 3 mg/kg intravenously every 2 weeks, continuing until either disease progression or unacceptable toxicity. The study used TCR beta sequencing and CyTOF to define a peripheral blood immune signature of response to PD-1 blockade in classical Hodgkin lymphoma.

The meaning of the sample's time point label: cycle 1 day 1 (C1D1), immediately before nivolumab initiation. Every trial patient had relapsed after autologous stem cell transplantation, and cohorts A, B and C differed in prior brentuximab vedotin exposure. The trial cohort included around 60 patients with relapsed/refractory classical Hodgkin lymphoma, and each patient had a best overall response of complete response, partial response or progressive disease. In the multi-cohort phase II CheckMate 205 trial, trial patients received single-agent nivolumab. An independent review committee assessed best overall response by applying the 2007 International Working Group response criteria. PBMCs from the trial were collected at three points: immediately before nivolumab initiation (C1D1), and during therapy at cycle 2 day 1 and cycle 4 day 1. After peripheral blood was drawn into 8 mL Vacutainer Cell Preparation Tubes, PBMCs were isolated by centrifugation and then cryopreserved.

The paper's findings and limits, for the study overall: Lower diversity was observed in patients in whom nivolumab was started less than 1 year after ASCT, and these patients were excluded from later analyses so that confounding by immune reconstitution would be avoided. Trial patients achieving complete response had baseline diversity similar to newly diagnosed patients, whereas partial responders and progressors had significantly lower diversity. The study was limited to a single clinical trial cohort, and causes of repertoire differences, possibly disease activity or prior therapy, remained undefined. Newly diagnosed patients were reported to have lower baseline TCR diversity than healthy donors, and relapsed/refractory patients were reported to have lower baseline TCR diversity still. By C4D1, a significant rise was seen in CD4+ TCR diversity but not in CD8+ TCR diversity (p=0.0027 vs p=0.16), and the rise was most apparent among complete responders (p=0.02).

A word on this clone: Its antigen is not yet known. Nothing much larger sits one base from this clone, and base qualities are not available.

The Qiagen DNeasy kit was used to extract genomic DNA both from unsorted PBMCs and from the negatively selected CD4+ and CD8+ fractions. Amplification of TCR beta CDR3 regions was done by immunoSEQ multiplex PCR with primers that anneal to V and J segments. A synthetic immune receptor repertoire was used to minimize amplification bias, and remaining bias was computationally removed after sequencing. In the source study's methods: Custom Python scripts were used to quantify repertoire diversity as the Shannon entropy index. The unsorted, CD4+ and CD8+ repertoires were each analyzed separately, with the exception of combined analyses, where CD4+ and CD8+ sequences were merged in silico. Clonal expansion was defined as at least a 2-fold frequency increase after treatment relative to C1D1, with a pseudocount of 0.5 for undetected baseline clones. Clones with 0 or 1 copy at C1D1 were classified as singleton clones, and clones with 2 or more copies were classified as non-singleton clones. Clones expanded in unsorted samples were assigned a CD4+, CD8+ or unknown annotation through matching of protein sequences in sorted samples from the same patient. Diversity changes from C1D1 to C4D1 were tested in paired samples using Wilcoxon tests. As stored in TCRdb, this immuneACCESS dataset retains in-frame rearrangements with V and J assigned. A fraction of the clones does not appear; measured against another copy, unresolved V genes explain less than half of the discrepancy, and the remainder lacks a known reason. V and J calls and clone size are copied from that table; D and trimming were computed from the DNA. The sample data list about 13,000 clones, and over 75% of these were observed just once. The ten largest account for almost 25% of the sample.

There are 14 amino acids in the CDR3, from cysteine to valine inclusive. Only CDR3 DNA remains: 42 bases, in frame from the first base. Via the germline V gene, CDR1 is MDHEN and CDR2 SYDVKM. Germline trimming amounts to 3 bases on V and 9 bases on J, with 10 as the count of junction bases outside the gene matches. The sequence links TRBV28 to TRBJ2-7, and 8 junction bases match TRBD1. The sequences come from peripheral blood mononuclear cells (PBMCs), collected at baseline. The clonotype was recovered from a human donor with classical Hodgkin lymphoma. The sequenced DNA: TGTGCCAGCAGTTTCGCCGGACAGGGAGTAGGGCAGTACGTC. The encoded protein is CASSFAGQGVGQYV.